This T cell receptor (beta chain) derives from a study of beta chain features in type 1 diabetes. Study-level results: People with Type 1 diabetes carried modestly yet significantly shorter TCRB CDR3s in all four CD4+ subsets. The question left open here concerned HLA type influencing TCRB rearrangement.

About this clone itself: What it binds is unknown.

The CDR3 sequence is 14 residues long. Germline loops: CDR1 MNHEY, CDR2 SVGAGI. V dropped 6 bases and J dropped 4; count of bases not matched to a gene: 6. Expressed TCRB transcripts were sequenced because the isolated RNA had all been reverse transcribed beforehand. The method was immunoSEQ multiplex PCR; TCRdb's version includes in-frame clones alone and lacks a portion of them. The repertoire consists of 300,000 to 350,000 clones, with about 13% occurring once and the leading ten covering about 0.016%. The sequence was obtained from a woman between 18 and 29 years old with type 1 diabetes. The sequencing input was naive CD4+ T cells from blood. This sequence joins TRBV6-5 and TRBJ1-1; 9 nucleotides agree with TRBD1. CDR3: CASSPQGAGTEAFF. CDR3 coding DNA: TGTGCCAGCAGCCCACAGGGGGCAGGCACTGAAGCTTTCTTT.